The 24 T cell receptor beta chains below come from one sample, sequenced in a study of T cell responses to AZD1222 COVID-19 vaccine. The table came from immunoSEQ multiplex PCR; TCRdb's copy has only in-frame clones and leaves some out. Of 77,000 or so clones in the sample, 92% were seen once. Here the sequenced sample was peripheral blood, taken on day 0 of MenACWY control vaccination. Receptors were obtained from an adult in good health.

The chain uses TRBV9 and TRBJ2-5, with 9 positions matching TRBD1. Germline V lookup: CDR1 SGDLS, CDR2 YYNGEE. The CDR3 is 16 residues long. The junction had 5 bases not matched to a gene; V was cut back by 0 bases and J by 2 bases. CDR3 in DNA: TGTGCCAGCAGCGTAGAACCGGGACAGGGACAAGAGACCCAGTACTTC. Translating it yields CASSVEPGQGQETQYF.

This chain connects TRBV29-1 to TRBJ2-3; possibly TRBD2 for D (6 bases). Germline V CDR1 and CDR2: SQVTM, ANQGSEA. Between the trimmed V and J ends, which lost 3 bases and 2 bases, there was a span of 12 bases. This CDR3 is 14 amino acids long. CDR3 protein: CSVEVGLFTDTQYF. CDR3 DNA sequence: TGCAGCGTTGAGGTCGGACTATTCACAGATACGCAGTATTTT.

The CDR3 DNA is TGTGCCATCAGTGATACGGGCGCAGTTAACACTGAAGCTTTCTTT. This sequence encodes CAISDTGAVNTEAFF. The gene calls are TRBV10-3 and TRBJ1-1; D remains ambiguous. Trimming shortened V by 3 bases and J by 2 bases, and 13 bases separated the two germline ends. Germline CDR1 ENHRY, CDR2 SYGVKD. The CDR3 spans 15 residues.

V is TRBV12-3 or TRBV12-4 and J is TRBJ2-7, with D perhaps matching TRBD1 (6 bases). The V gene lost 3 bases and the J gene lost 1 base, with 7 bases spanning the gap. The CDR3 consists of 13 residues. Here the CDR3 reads CASSFGQSYEQYF. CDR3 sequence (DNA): TGTGCCAGCAGTTTCGGACAGTCCTACGAGCAGTACTTC.

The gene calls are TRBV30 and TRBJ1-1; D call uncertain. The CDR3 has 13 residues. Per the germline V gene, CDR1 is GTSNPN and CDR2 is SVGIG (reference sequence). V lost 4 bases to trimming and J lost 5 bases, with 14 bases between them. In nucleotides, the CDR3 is TGTGCCTGGACTACGGGCCGAGGAACTGAAGCTTTCTTT. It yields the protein CAWTTGRGTEAFF.

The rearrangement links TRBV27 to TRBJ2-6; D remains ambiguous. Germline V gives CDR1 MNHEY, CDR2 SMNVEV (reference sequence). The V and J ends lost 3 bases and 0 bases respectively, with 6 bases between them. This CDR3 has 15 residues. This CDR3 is CASSFGHSGANVLTF. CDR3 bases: TGTGCCAGCAGTTTTGGGCACTCTGGGGCCAACGTCCTGACTTTC.

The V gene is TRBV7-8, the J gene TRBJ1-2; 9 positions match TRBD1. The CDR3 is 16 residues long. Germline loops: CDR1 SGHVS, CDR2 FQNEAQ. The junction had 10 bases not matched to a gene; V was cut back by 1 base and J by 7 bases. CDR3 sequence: CASSLGGTGGVSGYTF. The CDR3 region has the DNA TGTGCCAGCAGCTTAGGGGGAACAGGGGGCGTTTCTGGCTACACCTTC.

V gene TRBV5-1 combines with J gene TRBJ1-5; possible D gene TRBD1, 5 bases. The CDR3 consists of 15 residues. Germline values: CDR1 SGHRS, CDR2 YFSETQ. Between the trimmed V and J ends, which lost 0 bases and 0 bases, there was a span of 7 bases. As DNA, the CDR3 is TGCGCCAGCAGCTTGGAGGGGACTAGCAATCAGCCCCAGCATTTT. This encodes CASSLEGTSNQPQHF. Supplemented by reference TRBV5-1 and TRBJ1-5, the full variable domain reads KAGVTQTPRYLIKTRGQQVTLSCSPISGHRSVSWYQQTPGQGLQFLFEYFSETQRNKGNFPGRFSGRQFSNSRSEMNVSTLELGDSALYLCASSLEGTSNQPQHFGDGTRLSIL.

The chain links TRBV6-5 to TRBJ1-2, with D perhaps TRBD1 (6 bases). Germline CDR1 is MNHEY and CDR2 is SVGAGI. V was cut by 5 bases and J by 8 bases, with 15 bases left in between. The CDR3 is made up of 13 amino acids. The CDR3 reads CASSPSVGGGYTF. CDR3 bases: TGTGCCAGCAGTCCAAGTGTAGGGGGGGGCTACACCTTC.

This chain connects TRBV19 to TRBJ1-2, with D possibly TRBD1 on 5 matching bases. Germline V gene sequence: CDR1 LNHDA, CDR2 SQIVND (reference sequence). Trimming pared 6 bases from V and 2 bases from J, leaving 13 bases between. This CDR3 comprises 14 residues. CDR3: CASRTVQGNYGYTF. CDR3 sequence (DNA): TGTGCCAGTAGAACAGTCCAGGGAAACTATGGCTACACCTTC.

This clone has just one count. CDR3 amino acids: CASSYGQQETQYF. In DNA, the CDR3 is TGTGCCAGCAGTTACGGGCAGCAAGAGACCCAGTACTTC. V and J are TRBV6-6 and TRBJ2-5; D gene ambiguous. The CDR3 consists of 13 residues. V was cut by 2 bases and J by 2 bases, with 6 bases left in between. CDR1 is MNHNY, CDR2 SVGAGI, per germline (reference sequence).

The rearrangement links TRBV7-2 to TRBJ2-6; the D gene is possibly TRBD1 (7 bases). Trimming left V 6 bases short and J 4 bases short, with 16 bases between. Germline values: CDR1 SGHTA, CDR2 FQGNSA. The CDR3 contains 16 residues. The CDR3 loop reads CASRAGGSGGANVLTF. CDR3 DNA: TGTGCCAGCAGAGCAGGGGGGTCGGGAGGGGCCAACGTCCTGACTTTC.

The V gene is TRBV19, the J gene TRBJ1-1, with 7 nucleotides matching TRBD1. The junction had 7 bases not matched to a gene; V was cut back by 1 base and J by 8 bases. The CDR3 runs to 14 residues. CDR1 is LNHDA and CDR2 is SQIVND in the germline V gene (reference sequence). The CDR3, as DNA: TGTGCCAGTAGTATAGGGCCGGGACAGAACGAAGCTTTCTTT. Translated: CASSIGPGQNEAFF.

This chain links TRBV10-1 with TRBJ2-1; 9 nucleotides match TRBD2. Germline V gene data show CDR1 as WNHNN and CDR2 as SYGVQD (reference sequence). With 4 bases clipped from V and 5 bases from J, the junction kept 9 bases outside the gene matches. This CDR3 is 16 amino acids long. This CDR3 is CASSASLAGLNNEQFF. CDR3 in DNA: TGCGCCAGCAGTGCGTCGCTAGCGGGATTAAACAATGAGCAGTTCTTC.

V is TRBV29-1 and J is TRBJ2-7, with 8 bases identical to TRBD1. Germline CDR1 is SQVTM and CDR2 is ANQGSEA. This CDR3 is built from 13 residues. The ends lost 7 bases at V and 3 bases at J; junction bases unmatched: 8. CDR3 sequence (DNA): TGCAGCGCTCGGACAGGGACGGACTACGAGCAGTACTTC. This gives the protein CSARTGTDYEQYF.

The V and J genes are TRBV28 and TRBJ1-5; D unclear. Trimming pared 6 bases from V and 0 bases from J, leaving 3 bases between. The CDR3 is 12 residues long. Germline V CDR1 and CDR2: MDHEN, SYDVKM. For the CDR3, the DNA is TGTGCCAGCAGAAATAGCAATCAGCCCCAGCATTTT. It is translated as CASRNSNQPQHF.

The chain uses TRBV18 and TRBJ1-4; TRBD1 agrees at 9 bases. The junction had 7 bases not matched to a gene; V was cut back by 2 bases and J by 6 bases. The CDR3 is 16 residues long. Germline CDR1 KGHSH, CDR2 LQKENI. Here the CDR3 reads CASSPTTGGSDEKLFF. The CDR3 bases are TGTGCCAGCTCACCAACCACAGGGGGCTCTGATGAAAAACTGTTTTTT.

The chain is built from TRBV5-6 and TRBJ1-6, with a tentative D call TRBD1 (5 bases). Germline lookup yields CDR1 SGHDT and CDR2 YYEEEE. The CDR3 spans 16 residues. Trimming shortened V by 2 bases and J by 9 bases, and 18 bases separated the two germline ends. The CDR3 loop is CASSFIGGDLGSPLHF. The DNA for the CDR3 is TGTGCCAGCAGCTTTATCGGGGGTGATTTGGGTTCACCCCTCCACTTT.

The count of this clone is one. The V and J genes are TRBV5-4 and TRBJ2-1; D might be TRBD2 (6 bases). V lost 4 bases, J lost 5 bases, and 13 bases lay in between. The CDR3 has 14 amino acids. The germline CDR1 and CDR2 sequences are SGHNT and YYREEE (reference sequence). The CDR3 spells CASSKEAGNNEQFF. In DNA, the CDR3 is TGTGCCAGCAGCAAAGAGGCGGGGAACAATGAGCAGTTCTTC.

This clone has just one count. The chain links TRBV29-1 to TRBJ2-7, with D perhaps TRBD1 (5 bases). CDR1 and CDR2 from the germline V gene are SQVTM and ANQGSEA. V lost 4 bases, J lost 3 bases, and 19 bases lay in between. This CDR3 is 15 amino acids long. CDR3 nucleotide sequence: TGCAGCGTTGGGTTGTCTGGACAAGACCTCTACGAGCAGTACTTC. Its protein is CSVGLSGQDLYEQYF.

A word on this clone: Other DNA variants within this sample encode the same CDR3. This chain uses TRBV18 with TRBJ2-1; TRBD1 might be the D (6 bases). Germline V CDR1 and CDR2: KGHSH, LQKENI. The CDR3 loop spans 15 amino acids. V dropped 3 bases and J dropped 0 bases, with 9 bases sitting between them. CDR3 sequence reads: CASSPDRSSYNEQFF. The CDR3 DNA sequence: TGTGCCAGCTCACCGGACAGAAGCTCCTACAATGAGCAGTTCTTC.

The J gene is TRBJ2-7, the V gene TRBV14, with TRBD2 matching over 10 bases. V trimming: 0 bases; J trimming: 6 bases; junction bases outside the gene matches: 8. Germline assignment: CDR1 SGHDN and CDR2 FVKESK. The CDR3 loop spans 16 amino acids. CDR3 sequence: CASSQDLASGSIEQYF. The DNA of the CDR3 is TGTGCCAGCAGCCAAGATCTGGCTAGCGGGAGTATCGAGCAGTACTTC.

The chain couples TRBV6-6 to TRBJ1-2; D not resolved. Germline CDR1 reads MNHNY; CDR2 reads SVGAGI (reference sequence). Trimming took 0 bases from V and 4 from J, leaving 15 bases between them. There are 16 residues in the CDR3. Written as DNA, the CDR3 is TGTGCCAGCAGTTACTCCGGCCTCAGTCCCACCTATGGCTACACCTTC. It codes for CASSYSGLSPTYGYTF.

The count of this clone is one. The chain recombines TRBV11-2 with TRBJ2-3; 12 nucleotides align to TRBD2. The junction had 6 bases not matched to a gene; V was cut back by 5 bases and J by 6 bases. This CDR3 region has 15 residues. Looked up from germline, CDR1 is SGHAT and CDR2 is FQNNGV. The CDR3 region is CASSPSGRDWDTQYF. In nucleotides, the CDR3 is TGTGCCAGCAGCCCTAGCGGGAGGGACTGGGATACGCAGTATTTT. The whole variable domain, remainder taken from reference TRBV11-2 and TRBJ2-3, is EAGVAQSPRYKIIEKRQSVAFWCNPISGHATLYWYQQILGQGPKLLIQFQNNGVVDDSQLPKDRFSAERLKGVDSTLKIQPAKLEDSAVYLCASSPSGRDWDTQYFGPGTRLTVL.